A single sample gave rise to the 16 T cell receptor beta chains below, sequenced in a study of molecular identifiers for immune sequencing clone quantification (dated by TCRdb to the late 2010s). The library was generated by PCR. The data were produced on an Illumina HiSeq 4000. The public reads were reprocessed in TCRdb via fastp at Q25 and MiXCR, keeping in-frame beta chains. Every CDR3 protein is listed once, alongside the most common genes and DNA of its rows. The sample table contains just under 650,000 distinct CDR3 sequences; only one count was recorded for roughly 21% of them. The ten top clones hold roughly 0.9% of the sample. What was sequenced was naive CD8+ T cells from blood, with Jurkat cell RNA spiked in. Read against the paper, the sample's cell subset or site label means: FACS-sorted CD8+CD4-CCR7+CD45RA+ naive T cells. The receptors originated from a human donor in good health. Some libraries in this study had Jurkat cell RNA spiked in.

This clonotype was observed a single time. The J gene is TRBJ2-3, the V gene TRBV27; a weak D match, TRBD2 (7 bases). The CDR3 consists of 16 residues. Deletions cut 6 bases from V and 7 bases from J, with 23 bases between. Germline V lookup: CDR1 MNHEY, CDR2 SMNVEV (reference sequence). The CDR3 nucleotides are TGTGCCAGCAGACGATTCGGGGGGCGGAAAACAAATACGCAGTATTTT. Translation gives CASRRFGGRKTNTQYF.

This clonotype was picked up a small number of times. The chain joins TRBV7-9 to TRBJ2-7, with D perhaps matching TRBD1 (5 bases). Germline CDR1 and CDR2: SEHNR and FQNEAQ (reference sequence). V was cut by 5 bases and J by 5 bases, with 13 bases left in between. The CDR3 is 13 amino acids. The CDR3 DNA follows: TGTGCCAGCAGCCCCGTGGGGCGCGACGAGCAGTACTTC. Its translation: CASSPVGRDEQYF.

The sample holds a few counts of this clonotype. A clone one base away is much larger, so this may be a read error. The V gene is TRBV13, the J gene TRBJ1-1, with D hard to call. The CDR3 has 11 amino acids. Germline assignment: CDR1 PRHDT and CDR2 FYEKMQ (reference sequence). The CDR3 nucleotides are TGTGCCGGCAGCCCCGGGGAGACAGCTTTCTTT. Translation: CAGSPGETAFF. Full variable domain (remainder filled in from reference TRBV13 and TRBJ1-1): AAGVIQSPRHLIKEKRETATLKCYPIPRHDTVYWYQQGPGQDPQFLISFYEKMQSDKGSIPDRFSAQQFSDYHSELNMSSLELGDSALYFCAGSPGETAFFGQGTRLTVV.

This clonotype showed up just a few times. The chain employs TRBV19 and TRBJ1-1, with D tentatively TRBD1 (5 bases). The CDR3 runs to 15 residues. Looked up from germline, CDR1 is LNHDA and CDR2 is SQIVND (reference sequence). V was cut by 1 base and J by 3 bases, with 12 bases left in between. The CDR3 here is CASSIGLGTDTEAFF. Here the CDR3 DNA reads TGTGCCAGTAGTATAGGATTGGGGACGGACACTGAAGCTTTCTTT.

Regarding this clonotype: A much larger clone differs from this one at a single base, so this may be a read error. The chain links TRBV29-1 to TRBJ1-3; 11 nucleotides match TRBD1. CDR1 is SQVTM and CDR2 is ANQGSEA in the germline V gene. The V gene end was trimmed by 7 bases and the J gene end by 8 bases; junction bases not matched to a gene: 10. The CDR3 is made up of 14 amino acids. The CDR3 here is CSALGGGQGDTIYF. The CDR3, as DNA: TGCAGCGCTCTAGGGGGGGGACAGGGGGACACCATATATTTT.

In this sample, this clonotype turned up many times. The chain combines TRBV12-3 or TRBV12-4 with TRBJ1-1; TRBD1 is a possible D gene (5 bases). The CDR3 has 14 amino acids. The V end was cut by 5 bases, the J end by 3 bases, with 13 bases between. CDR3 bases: TGTGCCAGCAGTCTAGGAGGGGACTACACTGAAGCTTTCTTT. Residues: CASSLGGDYTEAFF.

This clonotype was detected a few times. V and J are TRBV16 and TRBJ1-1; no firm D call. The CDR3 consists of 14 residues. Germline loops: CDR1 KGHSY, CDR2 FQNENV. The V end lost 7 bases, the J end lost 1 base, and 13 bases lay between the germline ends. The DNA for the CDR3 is TGTGCCAGCATACCTGCGGGGAAGAACACTGAAGCTTTCTTT. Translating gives CASIPAGKNTEAFF.

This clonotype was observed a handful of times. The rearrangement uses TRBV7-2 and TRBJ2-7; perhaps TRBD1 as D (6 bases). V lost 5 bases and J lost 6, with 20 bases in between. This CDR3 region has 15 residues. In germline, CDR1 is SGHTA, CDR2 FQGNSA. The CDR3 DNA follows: TGTGCCAGCAGCCTAACGACAGGCGCCTTTGGCGAGCAGTACTTC. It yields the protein CASSLTTGAFGEQYF.

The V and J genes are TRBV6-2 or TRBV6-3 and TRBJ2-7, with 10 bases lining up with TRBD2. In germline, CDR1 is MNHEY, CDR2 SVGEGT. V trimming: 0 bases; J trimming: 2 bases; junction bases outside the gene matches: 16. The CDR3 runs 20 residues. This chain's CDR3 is CASSYSTSPQSGRAAYEQYF. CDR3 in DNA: TGTGCCAGCAGTTACTCTACCTCCCCTCAAAGCGGGAGGGCTGCCTACGAGCAGTACTTC.

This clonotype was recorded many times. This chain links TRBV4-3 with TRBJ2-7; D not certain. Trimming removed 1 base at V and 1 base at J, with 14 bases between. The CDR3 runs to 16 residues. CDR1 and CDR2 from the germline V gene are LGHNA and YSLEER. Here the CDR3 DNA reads TGCGCCAGCAGCCAAGGGGTCTCTCAGGTATCCTACGAGCAGTACTTC. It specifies CASSQGVSQVSYEQYF.

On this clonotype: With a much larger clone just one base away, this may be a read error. The CDR3 here is CAWSVGASSYNEQFF. CDR3 bases: TGTGCCTGGAGTGTGGGGGCGAGCTCCTACAATGAGCAGTTCTTC. This rearrangement joins TRBV30 to TRBJ2-1, with D possibly TRBD1 on 6 matching bases. Between the trimmed V and J ends, which lost 0 bases and 0 bases, there was a span of 9 bases. The CDR3 runs to 15 residues. Germline lookup yields CDR1 GTSNPN and CDR2 SVGIG (reference sequence).

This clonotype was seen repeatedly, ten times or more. CDR3 sequence: CASSLSPDNSYEQYF. The CDR3 nucleotides read TGCGCCAGCAGCTTGAGCCCAGACAACTCCTACGAGCAGTACTTC. The V and J genes are TRBV5-1 and TRBJ2-7; no definite D call. The CDR3 is 15 residues long. Germline lookup yields CDR1 SGHRS and CDR2 YFSETQ. Trimming pared 1 base from V and 0 bases from J, leaving 11 bases between.

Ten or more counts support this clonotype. CDR3 DNA: TGCGCCAGCAGCTTCCTGGGGGCTGGACAGCCCCAGCATTTT. Translating gives CASSFLGAGQPQHF. The gene calls are TRBV5-1 and TRBJ1-5; D is possibly TRBD1 (6 bases). This CDR3 is built from 14 residues. Germline loops: CDR1 SGHRS, CDR2 YFSETQ. With 2 bases removed from V and 7 bases from J, the gap between germline ends came to 13 bases.

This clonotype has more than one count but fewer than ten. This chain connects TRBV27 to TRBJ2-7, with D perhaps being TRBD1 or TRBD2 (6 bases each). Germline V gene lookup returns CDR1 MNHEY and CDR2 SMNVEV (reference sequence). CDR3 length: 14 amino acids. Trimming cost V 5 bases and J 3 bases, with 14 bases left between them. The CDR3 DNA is TGTGCCAGCAGTCCCCTGGGGGGCCTCTACGAGCAGTACTTC. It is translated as CASSPLGGLYEQYF.

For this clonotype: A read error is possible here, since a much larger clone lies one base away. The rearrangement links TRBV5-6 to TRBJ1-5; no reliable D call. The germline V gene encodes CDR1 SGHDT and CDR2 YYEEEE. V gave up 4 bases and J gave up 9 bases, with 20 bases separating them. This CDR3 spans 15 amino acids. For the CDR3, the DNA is TGTGCCAGCAGCAGCGGCCCTGGGAACGGTCGGCCCCAGCATTTT. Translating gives CASSSGPGNGRPQHF.

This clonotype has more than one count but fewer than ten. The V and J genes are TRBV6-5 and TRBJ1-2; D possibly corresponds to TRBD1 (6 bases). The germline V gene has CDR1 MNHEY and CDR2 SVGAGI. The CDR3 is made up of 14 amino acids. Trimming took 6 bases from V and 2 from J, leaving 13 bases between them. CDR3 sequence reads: CASRETGSNYGYTF. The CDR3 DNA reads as TGTGCCAGCAGAGAAACAGGGTCCAACTATGGCTACACCTTC.